This TCR beta chain originates from a study of T cell responses to AZD1222 COVID-19 vaccine. Study-level results: In a largely white British group with more females than males, clonal diversity was possibly underestimated. Elevations in Spike-specific TCR breadth and depth followed administration of two AZD1222 doses. Unmutated variant regions reportedly attract nearly half of all spike-specific TCRs.

A word on this clone: What it binds is not known.

Generated by immunoSEQ multiplex PCR, the TCRdb table keeps only in-frame clones and is missing some. The sample records fewer than 85,000 clones, roughly nine tenths being singletons. This specimen consisted of peripheral blood, obtained on day 0 of MenACWY control vaccination. The clonotype comes from an adult in good health.

The DNA of the CDR3 is TGCGCCAGCAGCCTACAACTAGGAACGCAGTATTTT. Encoded protein: CASSLQLGTQYF. The chain has TRBV4-3 and TRBJ2-3; TRBD2 is a possible D gene (5 bases). The V end lost 4 bases, the J end lost 9 bases, and 11 bases lay between the germline ends. The CDR3 is made up of 12 amino acids. Germline lookup yields CDR1 LGHNA and CDR2 YSLEER.